One TCR beta chain is described in this entry. Assay: immunoSEQ multiplex PCR; the TCRdb copy retains only in-frame clones and omits some. Counted here are roughly 180,000 clones, around four fifths occurring once; the ten biggest clones make up under 5.5%. This CDR3 comprises 16 residues. The V gene end was trimmed by 0 bases and the J gene end by 0 bases; junction bases not matched to a gene: 1. Germline values: CDR1 SGHNT, CDR2 YYREEE (reference sequence). These data come from a study of blood T cell repertoires in COVID-19. About the research overall: PBMCs, B-cell-depleted T cells, or T cells were the source of the cDNA or gDNA that made up the material.

Sequencing was done on a sample of peripheral blood. The rearrangement joins TRBV5-4 to TRBJ1-3, with 9 bases matching TRBD1. This receptor was identified in a woman aged 25 to 39 with acute or convalescent COVID-19. As DNA, the CDR3 is TGTGCCAGCAGCTTGGGGACAGGGGCCTCTGGAAACACCATATATTTT. It translates to CASSLGTGASGNTIYF.